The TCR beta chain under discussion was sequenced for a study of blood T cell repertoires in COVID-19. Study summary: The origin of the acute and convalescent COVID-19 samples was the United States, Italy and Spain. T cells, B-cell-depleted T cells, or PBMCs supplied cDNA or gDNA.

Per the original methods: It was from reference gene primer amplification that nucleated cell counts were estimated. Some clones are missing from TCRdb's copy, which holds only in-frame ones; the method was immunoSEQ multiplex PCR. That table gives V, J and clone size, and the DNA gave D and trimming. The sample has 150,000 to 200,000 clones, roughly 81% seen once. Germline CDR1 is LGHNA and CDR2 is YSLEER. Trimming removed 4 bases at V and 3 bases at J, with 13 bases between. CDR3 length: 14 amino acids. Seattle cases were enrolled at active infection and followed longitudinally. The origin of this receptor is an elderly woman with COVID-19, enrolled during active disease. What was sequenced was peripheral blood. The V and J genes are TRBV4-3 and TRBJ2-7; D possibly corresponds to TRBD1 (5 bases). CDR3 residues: CASSRSQGNYEQYF. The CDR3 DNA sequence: TGCGCCAGCAGCCGAAGCCAGGGAAACTACGAGCAGTACTTC.